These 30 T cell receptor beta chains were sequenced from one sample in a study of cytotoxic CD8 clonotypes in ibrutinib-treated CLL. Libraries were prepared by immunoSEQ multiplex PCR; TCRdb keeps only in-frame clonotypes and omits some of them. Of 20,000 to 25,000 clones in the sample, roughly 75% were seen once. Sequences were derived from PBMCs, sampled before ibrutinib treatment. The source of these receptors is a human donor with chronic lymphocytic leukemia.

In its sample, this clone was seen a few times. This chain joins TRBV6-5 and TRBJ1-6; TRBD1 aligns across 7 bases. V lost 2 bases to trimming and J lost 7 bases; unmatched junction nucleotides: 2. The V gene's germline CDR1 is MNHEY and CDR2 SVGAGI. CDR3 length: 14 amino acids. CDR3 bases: TGTGCCAGCAGTTACAGGGGGCCCAATTCACCCCTCCACTTT. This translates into CASSYRGPNSPLHF.

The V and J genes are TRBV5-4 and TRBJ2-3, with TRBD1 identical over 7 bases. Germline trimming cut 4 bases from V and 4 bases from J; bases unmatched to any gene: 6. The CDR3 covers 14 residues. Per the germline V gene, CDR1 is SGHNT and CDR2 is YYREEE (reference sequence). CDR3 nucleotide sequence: TGTGCCAGCAGCCTAGGGACAGACCCAGATACGCAGTATTTT. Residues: CASSLGTDPDTQYF.

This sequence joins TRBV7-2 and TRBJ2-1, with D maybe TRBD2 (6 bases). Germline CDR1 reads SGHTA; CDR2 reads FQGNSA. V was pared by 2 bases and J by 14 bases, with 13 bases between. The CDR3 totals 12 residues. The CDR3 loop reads CASSLPGLSEFF. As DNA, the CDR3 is TGTGCCAGCAGCTTACCGGGACTCTCGGAGTTCTTC.

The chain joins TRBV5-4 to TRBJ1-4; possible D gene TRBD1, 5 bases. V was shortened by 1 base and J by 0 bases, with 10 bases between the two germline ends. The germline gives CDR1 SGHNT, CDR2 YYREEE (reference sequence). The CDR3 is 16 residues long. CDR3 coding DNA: TGTGCCAGCAGCTTGAAGAGGGGTACAACTAATGAAAAACTGTTTTTT. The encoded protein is CASSLKRGTTNEKLFF.

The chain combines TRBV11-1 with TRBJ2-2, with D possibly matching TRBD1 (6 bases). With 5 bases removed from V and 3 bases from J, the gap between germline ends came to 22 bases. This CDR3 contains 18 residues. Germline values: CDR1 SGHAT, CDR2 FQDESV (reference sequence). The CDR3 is CASSPRQGRQGHTGELFF. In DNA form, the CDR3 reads TGTGCCAGCAGCCCCCGGCAGGGGCGCCAGGGGCACACCGGGGAGCTGTTTTTT.

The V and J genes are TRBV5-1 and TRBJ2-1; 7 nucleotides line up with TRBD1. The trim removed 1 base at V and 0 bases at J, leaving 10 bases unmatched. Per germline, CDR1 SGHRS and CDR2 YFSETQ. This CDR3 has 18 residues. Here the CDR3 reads CASSLRQGVLSSYNEQFF. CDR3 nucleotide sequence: TGCGCCAGCAGCTTGAGGCAGGGGGTACTAAGCTCCTACAATGAGCAGTTCTTC.

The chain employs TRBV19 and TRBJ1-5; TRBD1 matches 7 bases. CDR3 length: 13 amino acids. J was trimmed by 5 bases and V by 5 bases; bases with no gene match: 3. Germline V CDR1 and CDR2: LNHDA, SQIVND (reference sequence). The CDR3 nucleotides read TGTGCCAGTAGTTCCCAGGGGGATCAGCCCCAGCATTTT. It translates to CASSSQGDQPQHF. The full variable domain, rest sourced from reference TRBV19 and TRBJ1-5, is DGGITQSPKYLFRKEGQNVTLSCEQNLNHDAMYWYRQDPGQGLRLIYYSQIVNDFQKGDIAEGYSVSREKKESFPLTVTSAQKNPTAFYLCASSSQGDQPQHFGDGTRLSIL.

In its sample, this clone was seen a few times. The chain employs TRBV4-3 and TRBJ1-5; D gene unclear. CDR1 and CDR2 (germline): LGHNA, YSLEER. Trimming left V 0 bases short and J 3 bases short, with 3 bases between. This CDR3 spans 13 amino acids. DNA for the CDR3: TGCGCCAGCAGCCAAGATTCCAATCAGCCCCAGCATTTT. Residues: CASSQDSNQPQHF.

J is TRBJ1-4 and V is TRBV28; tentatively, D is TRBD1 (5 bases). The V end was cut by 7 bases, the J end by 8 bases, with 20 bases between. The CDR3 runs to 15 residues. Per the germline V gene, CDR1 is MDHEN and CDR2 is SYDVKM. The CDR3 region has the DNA TGTGCCAGCACCCGGAGGGAGGGGCAGTGGGAAAAACTGTTTTTT. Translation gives CASTRREGQWEKLFF.

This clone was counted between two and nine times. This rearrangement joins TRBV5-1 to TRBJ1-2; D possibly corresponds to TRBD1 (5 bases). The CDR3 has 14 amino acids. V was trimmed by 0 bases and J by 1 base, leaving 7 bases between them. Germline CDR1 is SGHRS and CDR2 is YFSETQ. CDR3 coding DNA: TGCGCCAGCAGCTTGGCAGGGCTTAACTATGGCTACACCTTC. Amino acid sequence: CASSLAGLNYGYTF.

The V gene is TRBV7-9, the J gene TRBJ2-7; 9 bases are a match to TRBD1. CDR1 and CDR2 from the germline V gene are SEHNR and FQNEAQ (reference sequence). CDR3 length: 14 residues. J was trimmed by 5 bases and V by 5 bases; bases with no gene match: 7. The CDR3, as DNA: TGTGCCAGCAGCCAAGGGACAGGGAACGACGAGCAGTACTTC. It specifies CASSQGTGNDEQYF. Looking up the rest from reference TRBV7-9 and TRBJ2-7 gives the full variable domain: DTGVSQNPRHKITKRGQNVTFRCDPISEHNRLYWYRQTLGQGPEFLTYFQNEAQLEKSRLLSDRFSAERPKGSFSTLEIQRTEQGDSAMYLCASSQGTGNDEQYFGPGTRLTVT.

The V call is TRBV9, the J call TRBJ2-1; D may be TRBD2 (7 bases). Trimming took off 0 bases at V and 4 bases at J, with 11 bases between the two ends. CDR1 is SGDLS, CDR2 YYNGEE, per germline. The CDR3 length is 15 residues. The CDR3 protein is CASSVEGEGYNEQFF. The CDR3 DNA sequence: TGTGCCAGCAGCGTAGAGGGGGAGGGTTACAATGAGCAGTTCTTC.

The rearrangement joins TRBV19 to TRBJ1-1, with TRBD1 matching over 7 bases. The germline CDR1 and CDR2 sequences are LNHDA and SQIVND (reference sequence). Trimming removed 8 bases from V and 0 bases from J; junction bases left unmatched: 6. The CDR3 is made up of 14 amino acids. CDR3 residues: CASQRQGMNTEAFF. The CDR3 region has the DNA TGTGCCAGTCAGAGACAGGGAATGAACACTGAAGCTTTCTTT.

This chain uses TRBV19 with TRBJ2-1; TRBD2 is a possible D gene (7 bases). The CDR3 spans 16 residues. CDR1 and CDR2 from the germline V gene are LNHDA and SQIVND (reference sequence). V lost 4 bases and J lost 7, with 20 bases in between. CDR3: CASSTLGGAGENEQFF. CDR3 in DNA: TGTGCCAGTAGTACCCTTGGGGGGGCGGGAGAGAATGAGCAGTTCTTC. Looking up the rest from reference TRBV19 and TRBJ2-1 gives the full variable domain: DGGITQSPKYLFRKEGQNVTLSCEQNLNHDAMYWYRQDPGQGLRLIYYSQIVNDFQKGDIAEGYSVSREKKESFPLTVTSAQKNPTAFYLCASSTLGGAGENEQFFGPGTRLTVL.

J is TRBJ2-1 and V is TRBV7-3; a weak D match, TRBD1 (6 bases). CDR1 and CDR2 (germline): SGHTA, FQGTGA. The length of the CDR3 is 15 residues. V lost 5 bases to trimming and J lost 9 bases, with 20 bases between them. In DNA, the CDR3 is TGTGCCAGCAGCCCTTATACAGGGTTGAACAGTGAGCAGTTCTTC. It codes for CASSPYTGLNSEQFF.

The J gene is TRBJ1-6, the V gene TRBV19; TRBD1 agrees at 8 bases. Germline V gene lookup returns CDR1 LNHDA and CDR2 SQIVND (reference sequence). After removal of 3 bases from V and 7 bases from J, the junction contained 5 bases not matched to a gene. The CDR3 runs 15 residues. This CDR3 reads CASSIMTGVNSPLHF. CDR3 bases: TGTGCCAGTAGTATTATGACAGGGGTGAATTCACCCCTCCACTTT.

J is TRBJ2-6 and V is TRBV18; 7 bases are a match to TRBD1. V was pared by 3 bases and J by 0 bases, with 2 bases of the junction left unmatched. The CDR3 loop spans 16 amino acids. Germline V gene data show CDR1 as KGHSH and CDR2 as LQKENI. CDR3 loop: CASSPTGNSGANVLTF. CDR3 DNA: TGTGCCAGCTCACCGACAGGGAACTCTGGGGCCAACGTCCTGACTTTC. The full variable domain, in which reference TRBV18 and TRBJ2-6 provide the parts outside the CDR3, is NAGVMQNPRHLVRRRGQEARLRCSPMKGHSHVYWYRQLPEEGLKFMVYLQKENIIDESGMPKERFSAEFPKEGPSILRIQQVVRGDSAAYFCASSPTGNSGANVLTFGAGSRLTVL.

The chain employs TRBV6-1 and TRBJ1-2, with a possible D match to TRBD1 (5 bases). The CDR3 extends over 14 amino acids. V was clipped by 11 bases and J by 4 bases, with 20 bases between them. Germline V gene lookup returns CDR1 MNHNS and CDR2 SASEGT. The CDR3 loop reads CAGRQGGWFYGYTF. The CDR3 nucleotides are TGTGCCGGGAGGCAGGGAGGGTGGTTCTATGGCTACACCTTC.

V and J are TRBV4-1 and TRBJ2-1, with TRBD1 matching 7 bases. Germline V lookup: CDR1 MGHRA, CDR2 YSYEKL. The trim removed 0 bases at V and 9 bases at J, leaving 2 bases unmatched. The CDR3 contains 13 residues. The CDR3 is CASSQDQGVEQFF. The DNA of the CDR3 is TGCGCCAGCAGCCAAGATCAGGGGGTTGAGCAGTTCTTC.

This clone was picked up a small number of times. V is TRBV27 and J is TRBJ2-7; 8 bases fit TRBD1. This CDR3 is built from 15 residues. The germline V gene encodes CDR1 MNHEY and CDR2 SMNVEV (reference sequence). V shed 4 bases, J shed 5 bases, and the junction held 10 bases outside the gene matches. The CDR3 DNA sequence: TGTGCCAGCAGTTCAGACCGGGACAGGTTCAACGAGCAGTACTTC. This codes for CASSSDRDRFNEQYF.

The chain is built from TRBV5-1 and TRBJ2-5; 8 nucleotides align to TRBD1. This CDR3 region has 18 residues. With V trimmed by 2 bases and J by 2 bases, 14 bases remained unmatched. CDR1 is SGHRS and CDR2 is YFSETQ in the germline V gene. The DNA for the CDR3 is TGCGCCAGCAGCTTCTCCAAGGCTGACAGGGGAGCTCAAGAGACCCAGTACTTC. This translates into CASSFSKADRGAQETQYF.

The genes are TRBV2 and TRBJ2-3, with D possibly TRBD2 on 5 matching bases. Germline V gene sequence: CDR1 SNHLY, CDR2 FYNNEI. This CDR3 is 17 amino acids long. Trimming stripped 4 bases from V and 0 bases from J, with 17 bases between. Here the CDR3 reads CASSGSRGGLSTDTQYF. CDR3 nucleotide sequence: TGTGCCAGCAGTGGATCCCGGGGTGGTTTGAGCACAGATACGCAGTATTTT. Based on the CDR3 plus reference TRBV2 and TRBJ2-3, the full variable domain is EPEVTQTPSHQVTQMGQEVILRCVPISNHLYFYWYRQILGQKVEFLVSFYNNEISEKSEIFDDQFSVERPDGSNFTLKIRSTKLEDSAMYFCASSGSRGGLSTDTQYFGPGTRLTVL.

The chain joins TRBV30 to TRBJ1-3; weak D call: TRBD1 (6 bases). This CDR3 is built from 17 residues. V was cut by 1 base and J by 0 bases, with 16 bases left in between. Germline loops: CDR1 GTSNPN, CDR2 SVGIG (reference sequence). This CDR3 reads CAWSGGAGGFSGNTIYF. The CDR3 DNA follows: TGTGCCTGGAGTGGGGGGGCCGGAGGTTTCTCTGGAAACACCATATATTTT. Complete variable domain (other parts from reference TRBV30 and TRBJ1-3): SQTIHQWPATLVQPVGSPLSLECTVEGTSNPNLYWYRQAAGRGLQLLFYSVGIGQISSEVPQNLSASRPQDRQFILSSKKLLLSDSGFYLCAWSGGAGGFSGNTIYFGEGSWLTVV.

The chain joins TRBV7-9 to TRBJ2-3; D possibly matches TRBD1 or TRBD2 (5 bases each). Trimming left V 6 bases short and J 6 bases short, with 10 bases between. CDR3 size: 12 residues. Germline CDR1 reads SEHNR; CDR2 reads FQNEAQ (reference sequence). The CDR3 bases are TGTGCCAGCAGTCGAGGGGCGGATACGCAGTATTTT. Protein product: CASSRGADTQYF.

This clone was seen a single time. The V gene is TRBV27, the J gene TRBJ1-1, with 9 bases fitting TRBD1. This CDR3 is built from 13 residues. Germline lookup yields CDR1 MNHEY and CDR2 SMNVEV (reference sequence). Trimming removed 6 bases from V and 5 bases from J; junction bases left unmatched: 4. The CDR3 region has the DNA TGTGCCAGCAGCACAGGGGGCCGGACTGAAGCTTTCTTT. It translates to CASSTGGRTEAFF.

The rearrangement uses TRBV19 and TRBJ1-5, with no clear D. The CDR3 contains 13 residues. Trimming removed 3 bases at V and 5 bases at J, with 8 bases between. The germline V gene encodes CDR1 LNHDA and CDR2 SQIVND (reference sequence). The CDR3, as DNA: TGTGCCAGTAGTATCGGGAGGGATCAGCCCCAGCATTTT. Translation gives CASSIGRDQPQHF.

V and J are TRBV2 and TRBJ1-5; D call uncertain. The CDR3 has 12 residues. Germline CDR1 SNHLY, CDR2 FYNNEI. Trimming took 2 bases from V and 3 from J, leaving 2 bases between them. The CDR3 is CASSENNQPQHF. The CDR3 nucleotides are TGTGCCAGCAGTGAAAACAATCAGCCCCAGCATTTT. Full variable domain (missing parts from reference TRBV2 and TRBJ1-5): EPEVTQTPSHQVTQMGQEVILRCVPISNHLYFYWYRQILGQKVEFLVSFYNNEISEKSEIFDDQFSVERPDGSNFTLKIRSTKLEDSAMYFCASSENNQPQHFGDGTRLSIL.

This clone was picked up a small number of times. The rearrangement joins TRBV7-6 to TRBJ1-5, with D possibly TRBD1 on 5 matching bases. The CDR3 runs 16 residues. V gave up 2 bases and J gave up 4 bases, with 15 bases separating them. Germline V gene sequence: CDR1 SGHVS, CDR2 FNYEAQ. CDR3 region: CASSLSPGQANQPQHF. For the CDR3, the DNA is TGTGCCAGCAGCTTATCCCCAGGACAAGCAAATCAGCCCCAGCATTTT.

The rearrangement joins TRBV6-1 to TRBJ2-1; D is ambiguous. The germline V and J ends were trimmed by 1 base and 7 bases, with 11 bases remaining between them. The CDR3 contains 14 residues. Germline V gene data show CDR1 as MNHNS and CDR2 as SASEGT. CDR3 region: CASSEDGVWNEQFF. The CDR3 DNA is TGTGCCAGCAGTGAAGATGGGGTTTGGAATGAGCAGTTCTTC.

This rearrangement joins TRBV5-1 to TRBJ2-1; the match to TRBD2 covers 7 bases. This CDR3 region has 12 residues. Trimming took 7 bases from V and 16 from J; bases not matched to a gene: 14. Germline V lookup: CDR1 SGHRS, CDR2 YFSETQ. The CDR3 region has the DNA TGCGCCAGCGGGGCCCGGGAGACTAGCAACTTCTTC. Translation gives CASGARETSNFF.